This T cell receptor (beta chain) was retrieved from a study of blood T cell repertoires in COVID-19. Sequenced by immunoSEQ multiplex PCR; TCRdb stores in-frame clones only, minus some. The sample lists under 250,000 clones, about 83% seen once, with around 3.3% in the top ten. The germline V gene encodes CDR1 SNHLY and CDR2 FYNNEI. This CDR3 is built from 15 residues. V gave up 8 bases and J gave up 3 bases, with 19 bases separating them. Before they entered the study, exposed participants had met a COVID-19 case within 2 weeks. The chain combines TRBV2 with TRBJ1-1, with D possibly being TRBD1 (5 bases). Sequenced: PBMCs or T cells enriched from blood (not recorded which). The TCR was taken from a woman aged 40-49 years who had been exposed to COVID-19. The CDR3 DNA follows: TGTGCCAGCTCCCTGGGAGGGGCTTGGGACACTGAAGCTTTCTTT. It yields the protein CASSLGGAWDTEAFF.